This T cell receptor (beta chain) emerged from a study of cytomegalovirus exposure and HLA in healthy donors. Study-wide results and limits: The productive fraction for most TCR beta V segments was about 87% or about 30% in an earlier analysis.

The germline V gene encodes CDR1 LNHDA and CDR2 SQIVND (reference sequence). The CDR3 length is 15 residues. J lost 4 bases, V lost 6 bases, and 9 bases had no gene match. The primer mix had 60 Vbeta and 13 Jbeta primers. The protocol was immunoSEQ multiplex PCR, while the TCRdb copy is restricted to in-frame clones and leaves out a portion. The data contain some 87,000 clones, approximately 70% of them singletons. Comments on this clone: Its antigen is unidentified.

The chain uses TRBV19 and TRBJ2-1; 7 nucleotides match TRBD1. The TCR sequence derives from a woman aged 45-59 years in good health and CMV-seropositive. The sample taken for sequencing was PBMCs. CDR3 bases: TGTGCCAGTAGCCTCGGGACAGAAGTTTACAATGAGCAGTTCTTC. Protein sequence: CASSLGTEVYNEQFF.